This T cell receptor beta chain emerged from a study of CD8 T cells in ankylosing spondylitis. TCRdb re-analysed the 5' RACE reads in MiXCR, keeping a single row per CDR3 protein. Here the sample spans about 140,000 distinct CDR3 sequences, more than 9.5% being singletons. Study-level findings and limits: Blood of patients with ankylosing spondylitis appeared to be characterized by a TCR beta motif of eight highly homologous variants.

In this sample, this clonotype turned up many times. The antigen is undetermined. The sequence came from a female donor with ankylosing spondylitis or in good health (not recorded which). Sequenced material: blood, either unsorted or a sorted T cell fraction (not recorded which).

CDR3 nucleotides: TGTGCCAGCAGCCAAGAGGGGGGAACCTACGAGCAGTACTTC. The encoded protein is CASSQEGGTYEQYF. This sequence joins TRBV4-2 and TRBJ2-7; D is perhaps TRBD2 (6 bases). The V end was cut by 0 bases, the J end by 2 bases, with 8 bases between. Germline assignment: CDR1 LGHNA and CDR2 YNFKEQ. This CDR3 has 14 amino acids.